The T cell receptor (beta chain) described here comes from a study of sequential checkpoint blockade in melanoma. Germline CDR1 and CDR2: LGHNA and YNFKEQ. The CDR3 sequence is 14 residues long. Trimming pared 1 base from V and 1 base from J, leaving 6 bases between. TCRdb keeps only in-frame clones here, not all; method: immunoSEQ multiplex PCR. The data show approximately 14,000 clones, roughly 69% seen once. Treatment here: randomized to nivolumab then ipilimumab (arm A) or the reverse (arm B). V gene TRBV4-2 combines with J gene TRBJ2-3, with unresolved D. This clonotype was sampled from a human donor with melanoma. The sequencing used CD8+ T cells sorted from blood (inferred from file names), collected from a patient given nivolumab and ipilimumab in sequence. Written as DNA, the CDR3 is TGTGCCAGCAGCCAAGGATCAGGCACAGATACGCAGTATTTT. Amino acid sequence: CASSQGSGTDTQYF.